A selection of T cell receptor beta chains follows, all from one sample in a study of CD8 T cells in Susac syndrome. TCRdb used MiXCR to reprocess the immunoSEQ multiplex PCR reads, holding one entry per CDR3 protein. The sample includes 180,000 or so distinct CDR3 sequences, about 95% of them seen just once. The sample consisted of CD4+ T cells from PBMCs. The receptors were sampled from a human donor with multiple sclerosis. Both conserved end residues are part of each CDR3. D genes are given only for firm matches. Clone size is stated in some rows and not others, as once, few, many or a class when expanded.

clone_size,j_call,d_call,v_call,cdr3_aa,cdr3_nt
.,TRBJ2-7,.,TRBV12-5,CASAVFSYEQYF,TGTGCTAGTGCCGTCTTCTCCTACGAGCAGTACTTC
.,TRBJ2-2,.,TRBV5-1,CASSPTSTGATGELFF,TGCGCCAGCAGCCCGACTAGTACGGGGGCAACCGGGGAGCTGTTTTTT
.,TRBJ2-3,TRBD2,TRBV3-1,CASSFGTSASDTQYF,TGTGCCAGCAGCTTCGGGACTAGCGCGTCAGATACGCAGTATTTT
.,TRBJ2-3,.,TRBV9,CASSVASGELSRAQYF,TGTGCCAGCAGCGTAGCCTCGGGGGAGCTCTCTAGGGCGCAGTATTTT
.,TRBJ1-1,.,TRBV20-1,CSARDLEVYAEAFF,TGCAGTGCTAGAGATCTGGAGGTCTACGCTGAAGCTTTCTTT
.,TRBJ1-2,TRBD1,TRBV29-1,CSVGTGEGYTF,TGCAGCGTAGGGACAGGGGAAGGCTACACCTTC
.,TRBJ1-2,.,TRBV20-1,CSARATYGYTF,TGCAGTGCTAGAGCGACCTATGGCTACACCTTC
.,TRBJ1-1,.,TRBV7-2,CASSFYYREAFF,TGTGCCAGCAGCTTTTATTACAGAGAAGCTTTCTTT
.,TRBJ2-5,TRBD2,TRBV9,CASSVGPAGKYQETQYF,TGTGCCAGCAGCGTAGGCCCAGCGGGGAAGTACCAAGAGACCCAGTACTTC
.,TRBJ2-7,.,TRBV27,CASRKGRYEQYF,TGTGCCAGCAGGAAGGGTCGTTACGAGCAGTACTTC
.,TRBJ2-7,TRBD1,TRBV2,CASSEASGQGYEQYF,TGTGCCAGCAGTGAAGCCTCAGGACAGGGCTACGAGCAGTACTTC
.,TRBJ2-1,TRBD2,TRBV12-3/TRBV12-4,CASSLAGGLNEQFF,TGTGCCAGCTCACTAGCGGGGGGGCTCAATGAGCAGTTCTTC
.,TRBJ1-1,.,TRBV18,CASSPRWRGGFMNTEAFF,TGTGCCAGCTCACCACGGTGGAGGGGAGGATTCATGAACACTGAAGCTTTCTTT
.,TRBJ1-1,.,TRBV20-1,CSALQGKDTEAFF,TGCAGTGCACTTCAGGGAAAAGACACTGAAGCTTTCTTT
once,TRBJ2-3,.,TRBV20-1,CSAPLVPDTQYF,TGCAGTGCTCCCCTCGTCCCAGATACGCAGTATTTT
once,TRBJ2-7,.,TRBV5-4,CASSLGTGFPSYEQYF,TGTGCCAGCAGCTTGGGTACAGGGTTCCCCTCCTACGAGCAGTACTTC
.,TRBJ1-2,.,TRBV20-1,CSATSQGNYGYTF,TGCAGTGCTACTTCTCAGGGGAACTATGGCTACACCTTC
.,TRBJ1-2,TRBD1,TRBV15,CATSSGTEKTYGYTF,TGTGCCACCAGCAGCGGGACAGAGAAGACCTATGGCTACACCTTC
.,TRBJ2-3,.,TRBV5-1,CASSLATAGDTQYF,TGCGCCAGCAGCTTGGCCACCGCCGGAGATACGCAGTATTTT
.,TRBJ2-2,TRBD1,TRBV30,CARGQGAAGELFF,TGTGCCCGAGGACAGGGTGCAGCCGGGGAGCTGTTTTTT
.,TRBJ2-2,TRBD1,TRBV3-1,CASSLQTGGTGELFF,TGTGCCAGCAGCCTCCAGACAGGGGGCACCGGGGAGCTGTTTTTT
.,TRBJ2-2,.,TRBV30,CAWSVQFGWNTGELFF,TGTGCCTGGAGTGTACAATTTGGGTGGAACACCGGGGAGCTGTTTTTT
.,TRBJ2-1,TRBD2,TRBV24-1,CATIGLAGVNEQFF,TGTGCCACCATAGGACTAGCGGGAGTCAATGAGCAGTTCTTC